A single sample gave rise to the 3 T cell receptor beta chains below, sequenced in a study of cytomegalovirus exposure and HLA in healthy donors. PCR used 60 Vbeta primers and 13 Jbeta primers. Profiling relied on immunoSEQ multiplex PCR, and the TCRdb table lists in-frame clones only, not all of them. The repertoire table contains tens of thousands of clones. Sequencing was carried out using PBMCs. Every receptor here comes from a female donor in good health and CMV-seropositive.

The V call is TRBV2, the J call TRBJ2-3, with D possibly TRBD2 on 6 matching bases. Germline assignment: CDR1 SNHLY and CDR2 FYNNEI. This CDR3 is built from 15 residues. Trimming took off 6 bases at V and 1 base at J, with 14 bases between the two ends. CDR3 nucleotides: TGTGCCAGCAGGAGGTCAGGGACTCGCACAGATACGCAGTATTTT. Its protein product is CASRRSGTRTDTQYF.

The V gene is TRBV9, the J gene TRBJ2-7; D ambiguous. V lost 2 bases to trimming and J lost 6 bases, with 9 bases between them. Germline lookup yields CDR1 SGDLS and CDR2 YYNGEE. The CDR3 length is 12 residues. CDR3 sequence: CASSVGASEQYF. The CDR3 DNA reads TGTGCCAGCAGCGTCGGAGCATCCGAGCAGTACTTC.

The chain employs TRBV6-5 and TRBJ2-7; D possibly corresponds to TRBD1 (6 bases). Germline values: CDR1 MNHEY, CDR2 SVGAGI. CDR3 length: 13 amino acids. The V end lost 6 bases, the J end lost 3 bases, and 12 bases lay between the germline ends. CDR3 protein: CASRETGSYEQYF. Here the CDR3 DNA reads TGTGCCAGCAGGGAGACAGGTAGCTACGAGCAGTACTTC.